The 13 T cell receptor beta chains below were found in one sample sequenced in a study of a mutant IDH1 vaccine in newly diagnosed glioma. Antigens of these TCRs are unknown. Time point meaning: week 5, during vaccination. In the vaccine, a single dose held 300 ug of the mutant IDH1 20-mer peptide, along with topical imiquimod. The repertoire was sequenced with immunoSEQ multiplex PCR; TCRdb's copy has only in-frame clones and lacks some. The sample lists 50,000 or so clones, around four fifths seen once, with over 7% in the top ten. The source material was PBMCs, sampled from a glioma patient whose treatment included an IDH1 peptide vaccine. The receptors here all came from a woman between 45 and 60 years old with glioma.

The chain combines TRBV18 with TRBJ1-4, with TRBD1 identical over 7 bases. CDR1 is KGHSH and CDR2 is LQKENI in the germline V gene. The CDR3 runs 16 residues. J gave up 4 bases and V 2 bases, and 7 bases lay outside the gene matches. The CDR3 is CASSPETGKINEKLFF. CDR3 bases: TGTGCCAGCTCACCAGAGACAGGGAAGATTAATGAAAAACTGTTTTTT.

V gene TRBV5-6 combines with J gene TRBJ2-6; 10 positions match TRBD1. Trimming took 0 bases from V and 0 from J; bases not matched to a gene: 3. Germline V gene data show CDR1 as SGHDT and CDR2 as YYEEEE. The CDR3 runs to 18 residues. This chain's CDR3 is CASSLAGQGFSGANVLTF. The CDR3 nucleotides are TGTGCCAGCAGCTTGGCGGGACAGGGGTTCTCTGGGGCCAACGTCCTGACTTTC.

This clone turned up a few times. The V call is TRBV7-2, the J call TRBJ1-1; 9 nucleotides line up with TRBD1. The V gene's germline CDR1 is SGHTA and CDR2 FQGNSA. J was trimmed by 4 bases and V by 3 bases; bases with no gene match: 9. CDR3 length: 16 residues. The CDR3 region is CASSFRYYRGRTEAFF. For the CDR3, the DNA is TGTGCCAGCAGCTTTAGATATTACAGGGGGCGCACTGAAGCTTTCTTT.

V gene TRBV9 combines with J gene TRBJ2-1; no firm D call. The germline V gene encodes CDR1 SGDLS and CDR2 YYNGEE. Trimming took off 2 bases at V and 0 bases at J, with 3 bases between the two ends. The CDR3 consists of 13 residues. The CDR3 DNA is TGTGCCAGCAGCGTTGACTCCTACAATGAGCAGTTCTTC. It codes for CASSVDSYNEQFF. The whole variable domain, filled in from reference TRBV9 and TRBJ2-1, reads DSGVTQTPKHLITATGQRVTLRCSPRSGDLSVYWYQQSLDQGLQFLIQYYNGEERAKGNILERFSAQQFPDLHSELNLSSLELGDSALYFCASSVDSYNEQFFGPGTRLTVL.

The table lists this clone with a count of one. This chain links TRBV7-9 with TRBJ2-7; D might be TRBD2 (5 bases). CDR1 is SEHNR and CDR2 is FQNEAQ in the germline V gene (reference sequence). V was shortened by 5 bases and J by 3 bases, with 14 bases between the two germline ends. The CDR3 loop spans 14 amino acids. Here the CDR3 reads CASSASRGIYEQYF. The DNA for the CDR3 is TGTGCCAGCAGCGCCAGCCGGGGTATCTACGAGCAGTACTTC.

V usage is TRBV9 and J usage is TRBJ2-1, with 9 bases identical to TRBD2. Germline V gene data show CDR1 as SGDLS and CDR2 as YYNGEE. CDR3 length equals 15 residues. After removal of 0 bases from V and 9 bases from J, the junction contained 7 bases not matched to a gene. The CDR3 DNA sequence: TGTGCCAGCAGCGTAGTTCCTAGCGGGGATTTTGAGCAGTTCTTC. Translated, it gives CASSVVPSGDFEQFF.

This clone was observed a few times. This rearrangement joins TRBV14 to TRBJ2-2; D remains unclear. Trimming left V 0 bases short and J 1 base short, with 6 bases between. There are 15 residues in the CDR3. Germline-derived CDR1 and CDR2 are SGHDN and FVKESK. This chain's CDR3 is CASSQDLVNTGELFF. The CDR3 nucleotides read TGTGCCAGCAGCCAAGACCTAGTGAACACCGGGGAGCTGTTTTTT.

The chain carries TRBV5-6 and TRBJ2-3; D might be TRBD2 (6 bases). V dropped 4 bases and J dropped 3 bases, with 15 bases sitting between them. Germline V gives CDR1 SGHDT, CDR2 YYEEEE. CDR3 length: 15 amino acids. CDR3 in amino acids: CASSHTGTRTDTQYF. CDR3 sequence (DNA): TGTGCCAGCAGCCATACCGGGACTCGAACAGATACGCAGTATTTT.

CDR3 loop: CASSETGQQETQYF. CDR3 sequence (DNA): TGTGCCAGCAGTGAGACTGGACAGCAAGAGACCCAGTACTTC. This chain connects TRBV6-4 to TRBJ2-5; D possibly corresponds to TRBD1 (6 bases). The CDR3 spans 14 residues. Germline V gives CDR1 MRHNA, CDR2 SNTAGT. The ends were cut back, 3 bases at V and 2 bases at J, with 10 bases in the middle.

This clone was counted once. As DNA, the CDR3 is TGTGCCAGCAGCTTGGAGGATCAGCCCCAGCATTTT. Residues: CASSLEDQPQHF. The gene calls are TRBV5-6 and TRBJ1-5; D not resolved. CDR1 and CDR2 from the germline V gene are SGHDT and YYEEEE. Trimming shortened V by 0 bases and J by 5 bases, and 3 bases separated the two germline ends. The CDR3 spans 12 residues.

The CDR3, as DNA: TGTGCCAGCAGCGTAGCTACGGGGCAATCTGGAAACACCATATATTTT. This translates into CASSVATGQSGNTIYF. The chain recombines TRBV9 with TRBJ1-3; D possibly corresponds to TRBD1 (5 bases). V dropped 0 bases and J dropped 1 base, with 11 bases sitting between them. The CDR3 sequence is 16 residues long. Germline V gene data show CDR1 as SGDLS and CDR2 as YYNGEE.

The V and J genes are TRBV2 and TRBJ2-5; 13 bases are a match to TRBD2. V gave up 0 bases and J gave up 2 bases; unmatched junction bases: 0. Germline-derived CDR1 and CDR2 are SNHLY and FYNNEI. The CDR3 is 16 amino acids. CDR3 coding DNA: TGTGCCAGCAGTGAAGCGGGACTAGCGGGGCAAGAGACCCAGTACTTC. Protein: CASSEAGLAGQETQYF.

The gene calls are TRBV6-6 and TRBJ2-5, with D perhaps matching TRBD1 or TRBD2 (5 bases each). This CDR3 spans 13 amino acids. V gave up 6 bases and J gave up 5 bases, with 13 bases separating them. The germline V gene encodes CDR1 MNHNY and CDR2 SVGAGI (reference sequence). Written as DNA, the CDR3 is TGTGCCAGCAGCCCCCCGGGACCGGAGACCCAGTACTTC. Its translation is CASSPPGPETQYF.